This section outlines one T cell receptor (beta chain) sequence together with its context. The sample is drawn from a study of blood T cell repertoires in COVID-19. Study context: Collection of acute and convalescent COVID-19 samples took place in the United States, Italy and Spain. Nucleic acid was either cDNA or gDNA, and it came from T cells, B-cell-depleted T cells, or PBMCs.

The method was immunoSEQ multiplex PCR; TCRdb's version includes in-frame clones alone and lacks a portion of them. The sample shows roughly 570,000 clones, about 89% of them seen only once. Seattle patients were enrolled during active infection and followed longitudinally. From germline, CDR1 is SGHVS and CDR2 FNYEAQ. This CDR3 is built from 18 residues. Between the trimmed V and J ends, which lost 2 bases and 2 bases, there was a span of 19 bases. The sequence derives from a woman aged 50 to 60 with COVID-19, enrolled during active disease. The sequencing input was peripheral blood. This chain links TRBV7-6 with TRBJ2-1; D may be TRBD1 (6 bases). CDR3 nucleotides: TGTGCCAGCAGCTTAACACGATACAGGGCCGAGCCCTACAATGAGCAGTTCTTC. The encoded protein is CASSLTRYRAEPYNEQFF. The whole variable domain, remainder taken from reference TRBV7-6 and TRBJ2-1, is GAGVSQSPRYKVTKRGQDVALRCDPISGHVSLYWYRQALGQGPEFLTYFNYEAQQDKSGLPNDRFSAERPEGSISTLTIQRTEQRDSAMYRCASSLTRYRAEPYNEQFFGPGTRLTVL.